The sequence of this TCR beta chain was determined in a study of neurological immune-mediated disorders. A 10-nucleotide random UMI tagged transcripts in template-switch 5'RACE cDNA synthesis. One entry per CDR3 protein, called by TCRdb with MiXCR from the 5' RACE reads. Here the sample spans 18,000 or so distinct CDR3 sequences, around 15% being singletons. Germline lookup yields CDR1 MNHEY and CDR2 SVGEGT. Trimming took 4 bases from V and 5 from J; bases not matched to a gene: 6. The CDR3 runs to 15 residues. This clonotype has at least ten counts. Specimen: CD4+ T cells from blood. The chain is built from TRBV6-2 or TRBV6-3 and TRBJ2-1; 9 nucleotides match TRBD2. The TCR comes from a woman aged 55-75 years with HTLV-1-associated myelopathy (HAM/TSP). The CDR3 coding sequence is TGTGCCAGCAGTTTTCTAGCGGGAAACGACAATGAGCAGTTCTTC. Encoded protein: CASSFLAGNDNEQFF.